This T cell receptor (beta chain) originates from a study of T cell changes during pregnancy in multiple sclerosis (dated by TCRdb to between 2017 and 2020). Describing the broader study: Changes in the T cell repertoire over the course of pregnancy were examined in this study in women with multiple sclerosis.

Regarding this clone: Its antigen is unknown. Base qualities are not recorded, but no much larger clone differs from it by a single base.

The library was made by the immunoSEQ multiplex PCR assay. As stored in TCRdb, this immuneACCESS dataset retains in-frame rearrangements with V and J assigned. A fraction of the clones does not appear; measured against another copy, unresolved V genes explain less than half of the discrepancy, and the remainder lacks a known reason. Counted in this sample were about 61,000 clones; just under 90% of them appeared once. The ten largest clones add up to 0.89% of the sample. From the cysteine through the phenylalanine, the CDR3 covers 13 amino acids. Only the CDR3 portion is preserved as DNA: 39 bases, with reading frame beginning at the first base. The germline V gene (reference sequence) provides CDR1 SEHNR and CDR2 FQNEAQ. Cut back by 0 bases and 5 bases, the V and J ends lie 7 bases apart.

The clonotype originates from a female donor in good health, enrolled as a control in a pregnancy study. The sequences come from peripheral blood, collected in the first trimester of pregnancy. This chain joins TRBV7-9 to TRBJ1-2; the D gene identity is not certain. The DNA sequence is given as TGTGCCAGCAGCTTAGCCGGTCTATATGGCTACACCTTC. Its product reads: CASSLAGLYGYTF.